This TCR beta chain was obtained from a study of blood T cells in healthy people across ages. A second PCR, run for roughly 7 to 11 cycles, used a sample-barcoded 5' primer plus a J-beta primer mix. TCRdb redid the calling of the 5' RACE reads with MiXCR, one entry per CDR3 protein. The profile shows roughly 800,000 distinct CDR3 sequences, approximately 53% of them singletons. Germline CDR1 SGHTA, CDR2 FQGNSA. The length of the CDR3 is 15 residues. The chain has TRBV7-2 and TRBJ2-5; 12 bases line up with TRBD2. Judging by the DNA end, TRBJ2-7 fits better; the J call may be wrong. This sequence originates from an older man in good health. The sequencing input was blood. The CDR3 coding sequence is TGTGCCAGCAGCTTAGGACTAGCGGGAGAGGGCGAGCAGTACTTC. It codes for CASSLGLAGEGEQYF.